This T cell receptor beta chain emerged from a study of cytotoxic CD8 clonotypes in ibrutinib-treated CLL. Across the whole study: IGHV unmutated 17; relapsed/refractory some ten; treatment-naive over 14.

V was cut by 1 base and J by 1 base, with 11 bases left in between. The CDR3 consists of 16 residues. The germline gives CDR1 MGHRA, CDR2 YSYEKL. Method: immunoSEQ multiplex PCR; TCRdb's copy keeps in-frame clones and lacks some. This sample yields about 140,000 clones, of which more than 75% are seen a single time; about 7.4% belongs to the top ten. The rearrangement uses TRBV4-1 and TRBJ2-4, with D uncertain. This receptor was obtained from a human donor with chronic lymphocytic leukemia. The source was PBMCs, collected after 36 months of ibrutinib treatment. CDR3 residues: CASSQGSVRAKNIQYF. CDR3 nucleotide sequence: TGCGCCAGCAGCCAAGGGTCGGTTCGGGCCAAAAACATTCAGTACTTC.